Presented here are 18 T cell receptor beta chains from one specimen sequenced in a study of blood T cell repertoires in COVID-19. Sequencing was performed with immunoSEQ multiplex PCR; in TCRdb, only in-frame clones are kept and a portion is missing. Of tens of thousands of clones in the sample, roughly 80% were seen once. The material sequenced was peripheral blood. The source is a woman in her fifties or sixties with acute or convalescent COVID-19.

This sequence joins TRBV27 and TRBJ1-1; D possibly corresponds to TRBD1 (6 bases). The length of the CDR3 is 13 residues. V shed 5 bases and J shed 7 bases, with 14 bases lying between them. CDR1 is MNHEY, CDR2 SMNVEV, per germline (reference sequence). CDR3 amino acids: CASSTGQYYEAFF. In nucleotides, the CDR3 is TGTGCCAGCAGTACCGGACAGTACTATGAAGCTTTCTTT.

In DNA, the CDR3 is TGTGCCCTAAGGGCGGGGGCACGGCGCAATCAGCCCCAGCATTTT. Protein product: CALRAGARRNQPQHF. The chain is built from TRBV30 and TRBJ1-5; weak D call: TRBD1 (6 bases). Trimming removed 8 bases from V and 2 bases from J, with 19 bases in between. The CDR3 totals 15 residues. The germline gives CDR1 GTSNPN, CDR2 SVGIG (reference sequence).

DNA for the CDR3: TGTGCCAGCAGCCTCAATCAGGGCACTGAAGCTTTCTTT. Protein: CASSLNQGTEAFF. The chain employs TRBV3-1 (or the pseudogene TRBV3-2) and TRBJ1-1; tentatively, D is TRBD1 (5 bases). Looked up from germline, CDR1 is LGHDT and CDR2 is YNNKEL (reference sequence). The CDR3 spans 13 residues. V lost 4 bases and J lost 4, with 10 bases in between.

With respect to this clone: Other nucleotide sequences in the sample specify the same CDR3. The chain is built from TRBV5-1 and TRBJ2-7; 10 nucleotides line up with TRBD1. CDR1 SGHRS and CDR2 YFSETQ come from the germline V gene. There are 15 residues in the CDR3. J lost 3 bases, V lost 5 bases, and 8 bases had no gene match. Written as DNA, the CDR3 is TGCGCCAGCAGTCCTGGCGGGACAGGGGTCTACGAGCAGTACTTC. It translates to CASSPGGTGVYEQYF.

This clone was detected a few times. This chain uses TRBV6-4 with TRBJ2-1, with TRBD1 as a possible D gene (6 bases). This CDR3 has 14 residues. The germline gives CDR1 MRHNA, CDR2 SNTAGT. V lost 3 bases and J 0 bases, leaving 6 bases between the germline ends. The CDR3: CASSEDSSYNEQFF. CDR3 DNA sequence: TGTGCCAGCAGTGAGGACAGCTCCTACAATGAGCAGTTCTTC.

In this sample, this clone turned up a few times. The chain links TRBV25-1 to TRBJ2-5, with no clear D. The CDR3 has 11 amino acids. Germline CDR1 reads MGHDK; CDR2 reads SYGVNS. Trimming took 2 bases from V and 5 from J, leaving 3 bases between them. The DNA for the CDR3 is TGTGCCAGCAGTGAAGAGGAGACCCAGTACTTC. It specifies CASSEEETQYF.

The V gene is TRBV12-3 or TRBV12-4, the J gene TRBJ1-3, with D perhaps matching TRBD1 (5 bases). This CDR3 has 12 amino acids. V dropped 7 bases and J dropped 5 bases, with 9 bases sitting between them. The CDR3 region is CASTPDRNTIYF. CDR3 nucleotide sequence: TGTGCCAGCACCCCGGACAGAAACACCATATATTTT.

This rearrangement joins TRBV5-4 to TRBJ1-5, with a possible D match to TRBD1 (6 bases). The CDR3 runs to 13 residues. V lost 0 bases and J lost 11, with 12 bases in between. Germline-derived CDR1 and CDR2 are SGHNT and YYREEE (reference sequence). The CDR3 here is CASSLAPQGTQHF. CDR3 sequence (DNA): TGTGCCAGCAGCTTGGCGCCCCAGGGGACCCAGCATTTT.

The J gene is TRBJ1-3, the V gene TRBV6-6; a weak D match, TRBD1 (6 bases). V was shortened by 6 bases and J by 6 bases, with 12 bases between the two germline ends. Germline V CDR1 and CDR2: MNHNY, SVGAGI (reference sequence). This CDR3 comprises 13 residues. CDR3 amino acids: CASSPRGTNTIYF. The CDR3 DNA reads TGTGCCAGCAGCCCTAGGGGGACAAACACCATATATTTT.

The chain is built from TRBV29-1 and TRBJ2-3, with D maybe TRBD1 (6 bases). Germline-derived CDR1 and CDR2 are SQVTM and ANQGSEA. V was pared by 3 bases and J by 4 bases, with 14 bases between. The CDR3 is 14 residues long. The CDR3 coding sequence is TGCAGCGTTGATGCCCTCCACAGGGCAGATACGCAGTATTTT. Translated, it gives CSVDALHRADTQYF.

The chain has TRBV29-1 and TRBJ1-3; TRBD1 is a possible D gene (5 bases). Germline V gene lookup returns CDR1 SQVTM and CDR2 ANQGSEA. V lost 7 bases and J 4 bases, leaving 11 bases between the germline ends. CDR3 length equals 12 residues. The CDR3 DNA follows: TGCAGCGCCGTCGGGGGAGGAAACACCATATATTTT. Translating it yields CSAVGGGNTIYF.

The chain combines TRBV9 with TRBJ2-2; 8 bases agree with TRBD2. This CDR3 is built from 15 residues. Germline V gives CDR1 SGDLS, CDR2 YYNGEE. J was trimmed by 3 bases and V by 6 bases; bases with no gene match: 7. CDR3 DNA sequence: TGTGCCAGCACTCTCACGGGAGGGGACACCGGGGAGCTGTTTTTT. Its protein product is CASTLTGGDTGELFF.

CDR3 in DNA: TGTGCCAGCAGTTACGTCGCTTCGGGGCAGCCCCAGCATTTT. This encodes CASSYVASGQPQHF. This chain joins TRBV6-6 and TRBJ1-5; D uncertain. CDR1 MNHNY and CDR2 SVGAGI come from the germline V gene (reference sequence). V was pared by 2 bases and J by 7 bases, with 12 bases between. This CDR3 is built from 14 residues.

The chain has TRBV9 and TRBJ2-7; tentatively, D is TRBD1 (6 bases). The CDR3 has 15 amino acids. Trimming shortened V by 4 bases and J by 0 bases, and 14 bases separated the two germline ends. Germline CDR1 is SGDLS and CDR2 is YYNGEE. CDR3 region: CASSFSWDTSYEQYF. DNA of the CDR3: TGTGCCAGCAGCTTTTCGTGGGACACCTCCTACGAGCAGTACTTC.

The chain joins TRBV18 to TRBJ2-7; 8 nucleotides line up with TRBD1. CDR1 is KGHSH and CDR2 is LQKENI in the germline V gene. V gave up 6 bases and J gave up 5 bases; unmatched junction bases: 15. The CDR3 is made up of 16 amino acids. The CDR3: CASSPVTGQGSNEQYF. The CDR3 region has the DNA TGTGCCAGCTCGCCAGTCACCGGACAGGGATCAAACGAGCAGTACTTC.

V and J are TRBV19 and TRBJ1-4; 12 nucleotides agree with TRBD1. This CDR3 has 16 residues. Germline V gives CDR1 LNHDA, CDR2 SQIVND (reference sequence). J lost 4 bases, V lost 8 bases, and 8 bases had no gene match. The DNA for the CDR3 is TGTGCCAGTCGGGACAGGGGGCCAGCTGGTAATGAAAAACTGTTTTTT. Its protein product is CASRDRGPAGNEKLFF.

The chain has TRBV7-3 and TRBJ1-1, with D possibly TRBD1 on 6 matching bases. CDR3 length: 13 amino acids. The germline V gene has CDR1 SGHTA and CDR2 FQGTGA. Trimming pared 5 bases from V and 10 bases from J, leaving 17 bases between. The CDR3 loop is CASSASGHPGAFF. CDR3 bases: TGTGCCAGCAGCGCATCGGGACATCCGGGAGCTTTCTTT.

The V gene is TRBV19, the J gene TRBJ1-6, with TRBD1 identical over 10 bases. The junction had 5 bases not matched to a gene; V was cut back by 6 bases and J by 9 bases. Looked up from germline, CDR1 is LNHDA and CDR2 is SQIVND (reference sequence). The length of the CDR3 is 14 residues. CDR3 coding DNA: TGTGCCAGTAGGAGGGACAGGGGATCTTCACCCCTCCACTTT. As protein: CASRRDRGSSPLHF.